What follows describes a single T cell receptor (beta chain). Antigen unknown. Germline V gives CDR1 LGHNA, CDR2 YSLEER. The CDR3 contains 14 residues. The V end lost 0 bases, the J end lost 6 bases, and 9 bases lay between the germline ends. This specimen belongs to a study of beta chain features in type 1 diabetes. Study findings and constraints: An over-representation of cells with high TCR expression could result from cDNA sequencing.

As every portion of the isolated RNA was reverse transcribed, the sequencing read expressed TCRB transcripts. The data were produced by immunoSEQ multiplex PCR, yet TCRdb's version contains in-frame clones alone and is incomplete. The table has 250,000 to 400,000 clones, 12% to 15% seen once. Every donor provided one heparinised blood draw, which averaged approximately 120 mL. Markers CD45RO/CCR7/CD25/CD127/CD95/CD27 served to sort CD4+ naive, central memory, regulatory and stem cell-like memory cells. Over 95% purity was reached by all sorted populations. The sequenced sample was central memory CD4+ T cells from blood. V usage is TRBV4-3 and J usage is TRBJ1-5; no definite D call. The clonotype originates from a young man in good health. This CDR3 is CASSQEALIQPQHF. The CDR3 DNA sequence: TGCGCCAGCAGCCAAGAGGCTCTAATTCAGCCCCAGCATTTT.